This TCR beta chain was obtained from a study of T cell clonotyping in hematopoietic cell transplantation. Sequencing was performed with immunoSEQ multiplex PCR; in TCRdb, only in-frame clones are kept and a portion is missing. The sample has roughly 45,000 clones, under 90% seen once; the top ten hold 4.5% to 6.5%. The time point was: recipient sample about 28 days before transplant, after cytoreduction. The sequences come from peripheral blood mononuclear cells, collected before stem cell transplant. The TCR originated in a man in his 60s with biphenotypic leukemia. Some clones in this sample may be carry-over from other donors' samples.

The chain's CDR3 is CASSLVATSYNEQFF. CDR3 in DNA: TGTGCCAGCAGCTTAGTGGCTACATCCTACAATGAGCAGTTCTTC. The V gene is TRBV11-3, the J gene TRBJ2-1; D is unclear. Germline CDR1 SGHNT, CDR2 YENEEA. Trimming removed 1 base from V and 1 base from J, with 8 bases in between. CDR3 length: 15 residues.